A selection of T cell receptor beta chains follows, all from one sample in a study of control samples from healthy donors and cancer patients. Here immunoSEQ multiplex PCR was the method, and the copy in TCRdb shows in-frame clones only, minus some. The repertoire includes about 170,000 clones, about nine tenths of them detected once, and 1.5% sits in the top ten. The sample was blood. Receptor source: a woman aged 25 to 45 in good health. Both conserved end residues are part of each CDR3. D genes are given only for firm matches. Not all rows give a size; the values are once, few, many and, for expanded clones, a class.

d_gene: .; abundance: .; j_gene: TRBJ1-1; v_gene: TRBV29-1; CDR3nt: TGCAGCGTTGAAGACATCGGGAACACTGAAGCTTTCTTT; CDR3aa: CSVEDIGNTEAFF
d_gene: TRBD1; abundance: .; j_gene: TRBJ2-1; v_gene: TRBV19; CDR3nt: TGTGCCAGTAAAAAGCAGGGGGCCACCTACAATGAGCAGTTCTTC; CDR3aa: CASKKQGATYNEQFF
d_gene: TRBD1; abundance: .; j_gene: TRBJ2-5; v_gene: TRBV6-5; CDR3nt: TGTGCCAGCAGTTCCACCGGGACAGGGGGATTGGGGACCCAGTACTTC; CDR3aa: CASSSTGTGGLGTQYF
d_gene: TRBD1; abundance: .; j_gene: TRBJ2-1; v_gene: TRBV5-1; CDR3nt: TGCGCCAGCAGCTTGACTACAGGGGCCCAGTACAATGAGCAGTTCTTC; CDR3aa: CASSLTTGAQYNEQFF
d_gene: TRBD1; abundance: .; j_gene: TRBJ2-7; v_gene: TRBV29-1; CDR3nt: TGCAGCGTTGGGACAGGGACCTACGAGCAGTACTTC; CDR3aa: CSVGTGTYEQYF
d_gene: TRBD2; abundance: .; j_gene: TRBJ2-1; v_gene: TRBV2; CDR3nt: TGTGCCAGCAGTGGGTCTGCGGGAGGGCCTAATGAGCAGTTCTTC; CDR3aa: CASSGSAGGPNEQFF
d_gene: .; abundance: .; j_gene: TRBJ1-6; v_gene: TRBV5-6; CDR3nt: TGTGCCAGCAGCTTGGAGGGTTCACCCCTCCACTTT; CDR3aa: CASSLEGSPLHF
d_gene: TRBD1; abundance: .; j_gene: TRBJ2-7; v_gene: TRBV19; CDR3nt: TGTGCCAGTAGTGTTCGGACAGGGGGAGGCTACGAGCAGTACTTC; CDR3aa: CASSVRTGGGYEQYF
d_gene: .; abundance: .; j_gene: TRBJ2-6; v_gene: TRBV9; CDR3nt: TGTGCCAGCAGCGTAGGCTCTGGGGCCAACGTCCTGACTTTC; CDR3aa: CASSVGSGANVLTF
d_gene: .; abundance: .; j_gene: TRBJ2-7; v_gene: TRBV12-3/TRBV12-4; CDR3nt: TGTGCCAGCAGTTTAGGGGTAGGATACGAGCAGTACTTC; CDR3aa: CASSLGVGYEQYF
d_gene: .; abundance: .; j_gene: TRBJ1-1; v_gene: TRBV12-3/TRBV12-4; CDR3nt: TGTGCCAGCAGCCCTTATTCGGGGACTGAAGCTTTCTTT; CDR3aa: CASSPYSGTEAFF
d_gene: TRBD2; abundance: .; j_gene: TRBJ2-7; v_gene: TRBV7-9; CDR3nt: TGTGCCAGCAGCACAAGCGGGAGGGCCTACGAGCAGTACTTC; CDR3aa: CASSTSGRAYEQYF
d_gene: TRBD1; abundance: .; j_gene: TRBJ1-5; v_gene: TRBV6-2/TRBV6-3; CDR3nt: TGTGCCAGCAGTTGGGACAGGGGAGGAAATCAGCCCCAGCATTTT; CDR3aa: CASSWDRGGNQPQHF
d_gene: .; abundance: .; j_gene: TRBJ2-2; v_gene: TRBV12-5; CDR3nt: TGTGCTAGTGGACCCCTTTCCCTCGGGGACACGAACACCGGGGAGCTGTTTTTT; CDR3aa: CASGPLSLGDTNTGELFF
d_gene: TRBD1; abundance: .; j_gene: TRBJ1-5; v_gene: TRBV18; CDR3nt: TGTGCCAGCACCGGGACAGGGAATCAGCCCCAGCATTTT; CDR3aa: CASTGTGNQPQHF
d_gene: TRBD1; abundance: few; j_gene: TRBJ1-3; v_gene: TRBV3-1/TRBV3-2; CDR3nt: TGTGCCAGCAGCCACTTACAGGGGAACACCATATATTTT; CDR3aa: CASSHLQGNTIYF
d_gene: .; abundance: .; j_gene: TRBJ1-1; v_gene: TRBV7-3; CDR3nt: TGTGCCAGCAGCTTAATAGGGAACACTGAAGCTTTCTTT; CDR3aa: CASSLIGNTEAFF
d_gene: TRBD1; abundance: .; j_gene: TRBJ2-5; v_gene: TRBV2; CDR3nt: TGTGCCAGTGACAGGGAGCGAGAGACCCAGTACTTC; CDR3aa: CASDRERETQYF
d_gene: .; abundance: .; j_gene: TRBJ1-5; v_gene: TRBV29-1; CDR3nt: TGCAGCGTTGAAGTACATAATAGCAATCAGCCCCAGCATTTT; CDR3aa: CSVEVHNSNQPQHF
d_gene: TRBD2; abundance: .; j_gene: TRBJ2-5; v_gene: TRBV3-1/TRBV3-2; CDR3nt: TGTGCCAGCAGCCAAGCCCCACTAGCGGGGCAAGAGACCCAGTACTTC; CDR3aa: CASSQAPLAGQETQYF
d_gene: .; abundance: .; j_gene: TRBJ2-5; v_gene: TRBV28; CDR3nt: TGTGCCAGCATCGGGGGCTCTGAGGAGACCCAGTACTTC; CDR3aa: CASIGGSEETQYF
d_gene: .; abundance: .; j_gene: TRBJ2-5; v_gene: TRBV2; CDR3nt: TGTGCCAGCAGTGCTGGCCAAGAGACCCAGTACTTC; CDR3aa: CASSAGQETQYF
d_gene: TRBD2; abundance: .; j_gene: TRBJ2-1; v_gene: TRBV6-4; CDR3nt: TGTGCCAGCAGTGACCTAGCGGGGGCCAGCAATGAGCAGTTCTTC; CDR3aa: CASSDLAGASNEQFF
d_gene: .; abundance: .; j_gene: TRBJ2-3; v_gene: TRBV6-4; CDR3nt: TGTGCCAGCAGTGACTCGGGGGGTGGAACAGATACGCAGTATTTT; CDR3aa: CASSDSGGGTDTQYF
d_gene: TRBD1; abundance: .; j_gene: TRBJ1-1; v_gene: TRBV4-1; CDR3nt: TGCGCCAGCAGCCCCCGACAGGGGGTGAGGAACACTGAAGCTTTCTTT; CDR3aa: CASSPRQGVRNTEAFF
d_gene: .; abundance: .; j_gene: TRBJ1-2; v_gene: TRBV28; CDR3nt: TGTGCCAGCAGCACTAGAACCTATGGCTACACCTTC; CDR3aa: CASSTRTYGYTF
d_gene: .; abundance: .; j_gene: TRBJ1-5; v_gene: TRBV19; CDR3nt: TGTGCCAGTAGTCCCCAGGGAGGGCAGCCCCAGCATTTT; CDR3aa: CASSPQGGQPQHF
d_gene: .; abundance: .; j_gene: TRBJ2-1; v_gene: TRBV5-1; CDR3nt: TGCGCCAGCAGCCCGCGGACGGACTACAATGAGCAGTTCTTC; CDR3aa: CASSPRTDYNEQFF
d_gene: TRBD2; abundance: once; j_gene: TRBJ2-2; v_gene: TRBV9; CDR3nt: TGTGCCAGCAGTTGGTCTAGCGGGAGGATAAACACCGGGGAGCTGTTTTTT; CDR3aa: CASSWSSGRINTGELFF
d_gene: .; abundance: .; j_gene: TRBJ2-1; v_gene: TRBV7-8; CDR3nt: TGTGCCAGCAGCTTGGACACCTACAATGAGCAGTTCTTC; CDR3aa: CASSLDTYNEQFF
d_gene: TRBD1; abundance: .; j_gene: TRBJ1-3; v_gene: TRBV13; CDR3nt: TGTGCCAGCAGCTTACCCACCGGGACAGCGTCTGGAAACACCATATATTTT; CDR3aa: CASSLPTGTASGNTIYF
d_gene: TRBD1; abundance: .; j_gene: TRBJ1-2; v_gene: TRBV19; CDR3nt: TGTGCCAGTAGTATAGCCGGGACAGGGGGCTATGGCTACACCTTC; CDR3aa: CASSIAGTGGYGYTF
d_gene: .; abundance: .; j_gene: TRBJ1-1; v_gene: TRBV13; CDR3nt: TGTGCCAGCAGCTTAGTTTGGGGCGAGGCTGAAGCTTTCTTT; CDR3aa: CASSLVWGEAEAFF
d_gene: TRBD1; abundance: .; j_gene: TRBJ2-7; v_gene: TRBV5-1; CDR3nt: TGCGCCAGCAGCTTGGGACAGGGGGCTGTCTACGAGCAGTACTTC; CDR3aa: CASSLGQGAVYEQYF
d_gene: .; abundance: .; j_gene: TRBJ1-1; v_gene: TRBV7-9; CDR3nt: TGTGCCAGCAGCTGGGGGGGTATGAACACTGAAGCTTTCTTT; CDR3aa: CASSWGGMNTEAFF
d_gene: TRBD1; abundance: .; j_gene: TRBJ2-5; v_gene: TRBV15; CDR3nt: TGTGCCACCAGTCCGGACAGGGCTCAAGAGACCCAGTACTTC; CDR3aa: CATSPDRAQETQYF
d_gene: .; abundance: .; j_gene: TRBJ1-5; v_gene: TRBV4-3; CDR3nt: TGCGCCAGCAGCCAAGATAGGTCAGGGGGCAATCAGCCCCAGCATTTT; CDR3aa: CASSQDRSGGNQPQHF